This passage covers 16 T cell receptor beta chains from one sample sequenced in a study of T cell responses to AZD1222 COVID-19 vaccine. Libraries were prepared by immunoSEQ multiplex PCR; TCRdb keeps only in-frame clonotypes and omits some of them. Of about 100,000 clones listed, 85% to 90% were seen once; the top ten hold less than 3%. Here the sequenced sample was peripheral blood, taken 28 days after the second AZD1222 dose. Receptors originate from an adult who received the AZD1222 COVID-19 vaccine.

This chain links TRBV7-8 with TRBJ1-1; unclear D gene. Germline CDR1 reads SGHVS; CDR2 reads FQNEAQ. CDR3 size: 16 residues. V was clipped by 2 bases and J by 0 bases, with 13 bases between them. CDR3 protein: CASSLLPPPLNTEAFF. The DNA of the CDR3 is TGTGCCAGCAGCTTACTACCGCCCCCATTGAACACTGAAGCTTTCTTT.

In its sample, this clone was seen a few times. The chain recombines TRBV27 with TRBJ1-4, with TRBD1 as a possible D gene (5 bases). CDR1 MNHEY and CDR2 SMNVEV come from the germline V gene (reference sequence). Between the trimmed V and J ends, which lost 4 bases and 2 bases, there was a span of 23 bases. This CDR3 spans 19 amino acids. CDR3 coding DNA: TGTGCCAGCAGTTATATGAAACTTCAGGGAGATACGACTAATGAAAAACTGTTTTTT. Translation gives CASSYMKLQGDTTNEKLFF.

The CDR3: CASSSQGSQYGYTF. CDR3 in DNA: TGTGCCAGCAGCTCCCAGGGCAGCCAATATGGCTACACCTTC. This chain uses TRBV7-2 with TRBJ1-2, with D tentatively TRBD1 (5 bases). The CDR3 covers 14 residues. Germline values: CDR1 SGHTA, CDR2 FQGNSA. With 4 bases removed from V and 5 bases from J, the gap between germline ends came to 14 bases.

CDR3: CASSHGLGGADSPLHF. The DNA of the CDR3 is TGTGCCAGCAGCCACGGCCTAGGAGGGGCAGATTCACCCCTCCACTTT. The rearrangement links TRBV3-1 (or the pseudogene TRBV3-2) to TRBJ1-6; a weak D match, TRBD1 (5 bases). Germline lookup yields CDR1 LGHDT and CDR2 YNNKEL (reference sequence). The length of the CDR3 is 16 residues. Deletions cut 3 bases from V and 8 bases from J, with 17 bases between.

The genes are TRBV5-4 and TRBJ1-3; D possibly corresponds to TRBD1 (5 bases). Trimming cost V 9 bases and J 4 bases, with 26 bases left between them. Germline values: CDR1 SGHNT, CDR2 YYREEE (reference sequence). The CDR3 length is 17 residues. DNA for the CDR3: TGTGCCACCCTCTTTATGGGACGGGAGGCCTCCGGAAACACCATATATTTT. Translation: CATLFMGREASGNTIYF. The entire variable domain, with the rest obtained from reference TRBV5-4 and TRBJ1-3, is as follows: ETGVTQSPTHLIKTRGQQVTLRCSSQSGHNTVSWYQQALGQGPQFIFQYYREEENGRGNFPPRFSGLQFPNYSSELNVNALELDDSALYLCATLFMGREASGNTIYFGEGSWLTVV.

The V gene is TRBV5-1, the J gene TRBJ2-7; D is perhaps TRBD1 or TRBD2 (5 bases each). The CDR3 is made up of 13 amino acids. The germline CDR1 and CDR2 sequences are SGHRS and YFSETQ. The V and J ends lost 2 bases and 3 bases respectively, with 9 bases between them. The CDR3 sequence: CASSFFGGYEQYF. The CDR3 DNA follows: TGCGCCAGCAGCTTCTTTGGGGGCTACGAGCAGTACTTC.

This rearrangement joins TRBV15 to TRBJ1-5; 8 positions match TRBD1. The CDR3 extends over 18 amino acids. The V gene's germline CDR1 is LNHNV and CDR2 YYDKDF (reference sequence). J gave up 0 bases and V 1 base, and 8 bases lay outside the gene matches. The CDR3 loop reads CATSRVGGQDFSNQPQHF. The CDR3 DNA sequence: TGTGCCACCAGCAGAGTAGGGGGACAGGACTTTAGCAATCAGCCCCAGCATTTT.

The CDR3 region has the DNA TGTGCCAGCAGCCTCAGGGATGACTATGGCTACACCTTC. This gives the protein CASSLRDDYGYTF. The chain employs TRBV12-3 or TRBV12-4 and TRBJ1-2, with D perhaps matching TRBD1 (5 bases). This CDR3 region has 13 residues. Trimming removed 6 bases at V and 3 bases at J, with 11 bases between.

The chain links TRBV21-1 to TRBJ1-1. TRBV21-1 is assigned pseudogene status. The CDR3 is made up of 14 amino acids. The CDR3 loop is CASSKKGAGTEAFF. CDR3 nucleotide sequence: TGTGCCAGCAGCAAAAAGGGAGCTGGAACTGAAGCTTTCTTT.

This chain uses TRBV9 with TRBJ2-7; D may be TRBD1 or TRBD2 (5 bases each). V was pared by 5 bases and J by 2 bases, with 20 bases between. Germline V gives CDR1 SGDLS, CDR2 YYNGEE. This CDR3 has 16 residues. The CDR3 DNA reads as TGTGCCAGCAGTCCCGGGACGGGTCCCTTTACCTACGAGCAGTACTTC. Amino acids: CASSPGTGPFTYEQYF. The full variable domain, completed using reference TRBV9 and TRBJ2-7, is DSGVTQTPKHLITATGQRVTLRCSPRSGDLSVYWYQQSLDQGLQFLIQYYNGEERAKGNILERFSAQQFPDLHSELNLSSLELGDSALYFCASSPGTGPFTYEQYFGPGTRLTVT.

This chain joins TRBV18 and TRBJ2-1, with TRBD2 matching over 11 bases. The CDR3 sequence is 18 residues long. CDR1 is KGHSH, CDR2 LQKENI, per germline. V lost 3 bases, J lost 4 bases, and 11 bases stayed unmatched. The CDR3 loop is CASSPMMETSGAYNEQFF. The CDR3, as DNA: TGTGCCAGCTCACCGATGATGGAGACTAGCGGGGCGTACAATGAGCAGTTCTTC. The full variable domain, in which reference TRBV18 and TRBJ2-1 provide the parts outside the CDR3, is NAGVMQNPRHLVRRRGQEARLRCSPMKGHSHVYWYRQLPEEGLKFMVYLQKENIIDESGMPKERFSAEFPKEGPSILRIQQVVRGDSAAYFCASSPMMETSGAYNEQFFGPGTRLTVL.

The gene calls are TRBV19 and TRBJ1-5, with 10 positions matching TRBD1. Looked up from germline, CDR1 is LNHDA and CDR2 is SQIVND (reference sequence). V lost 3 bases to trimming and J lost 6 bases; unmatched junction nucleotides: 5. The CDR3 runs 15 residues. The chain's CDR3 is CASSMGDRGGQPQHF. The DNA of the CDR3 is TGTGCCAGTAGTATGGGGGACAGGGGTGGTCAGCCCCAGCATTTT.

The J gene is TRBJ1-2, the V gene TRBV14; TRBD1 matches at 7 bases. Germline lookup yields CDR1 SGHDN and CDR2 FVKESK. The J segment lost 4 bases and the V segment lost 3 bases, leaving 2 bases of the junction unmatched. CDR3 length: 13 amino acids. The CDR3: CASSQGQSYGYTF. CDR3 DNA sequence: TGTGCCAGCAGCCAGGGACAGTCCTATGGCTACACCTTC.

The chain carries TRBV2 and TRBJ2-5, with TRBD2 identical over 8 bases. Germline CDR1 reads SNHLY; CDR2 reads FYNNEI. The CDR3 loop spans 14 amino acids. Unmatched junction bases numbered 7, after V lost 3 bases and J lost 7 bases. The CDR3 region has the DNA TGTGCCAGCAGTGAGGATAGCGGGGAGGGGACCCAGTACTTC. This codes for CASSEDSGEGTQYF.

The CDR3 nucleotides are TGTGCCAGCAGTTTAGCAGCGGGAAATGAGCAGTTCTTC. Its translation: CASSLAAGNEQFF. The J gene is TRBJ2-1, the V gene TRBV12-3 or TRBV12-4, with 7 nucleotides matching TRBD2. The CDR3 is 13 residues long. V dropped 0 bases and J dropped 7; count of bases not matched to a gene: 0.

The V and J genes are TRBV10-3 and TRBJ2-2; no firm D call. The CDR3 contains 11 residues. V lost 7 bases to trimming and J lost 6 bases, with 6 bases between them. The germline V gene encodes CDR1 ENHRY and CDR2 SYGVKD. CDR3 in amino acids: CAIKGAGELFF. The CDR3 region has the DNA TGTGCCATCAAGGGTGCCGGGGAGCTGTTTTTT.